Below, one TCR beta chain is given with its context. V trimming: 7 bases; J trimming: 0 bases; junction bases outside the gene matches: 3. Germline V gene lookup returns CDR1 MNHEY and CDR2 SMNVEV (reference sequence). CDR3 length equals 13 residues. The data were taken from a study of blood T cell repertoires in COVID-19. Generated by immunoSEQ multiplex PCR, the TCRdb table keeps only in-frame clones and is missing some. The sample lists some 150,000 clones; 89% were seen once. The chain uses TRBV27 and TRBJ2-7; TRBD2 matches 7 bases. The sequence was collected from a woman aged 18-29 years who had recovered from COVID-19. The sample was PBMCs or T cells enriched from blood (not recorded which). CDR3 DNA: TGTGCCAGCATTTCTAGCGGCTCCTACGAGCAGTACTTC. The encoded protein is CASISSGSYEQYF.